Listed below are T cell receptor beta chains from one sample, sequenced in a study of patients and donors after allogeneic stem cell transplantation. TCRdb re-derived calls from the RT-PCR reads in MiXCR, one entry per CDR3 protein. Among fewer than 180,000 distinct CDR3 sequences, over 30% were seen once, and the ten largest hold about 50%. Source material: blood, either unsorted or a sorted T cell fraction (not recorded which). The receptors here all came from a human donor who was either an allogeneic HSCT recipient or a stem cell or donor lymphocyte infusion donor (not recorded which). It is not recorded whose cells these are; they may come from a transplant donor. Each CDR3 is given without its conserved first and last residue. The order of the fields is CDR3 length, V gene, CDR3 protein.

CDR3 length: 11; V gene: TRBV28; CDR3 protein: ASRKLYTSPLH
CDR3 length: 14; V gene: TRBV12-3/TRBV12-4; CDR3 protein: ASSFGTGESNQPQH
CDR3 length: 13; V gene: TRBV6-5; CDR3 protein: ASSYRRGQGPEAF
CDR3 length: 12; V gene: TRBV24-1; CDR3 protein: ATRGVGNTGELF
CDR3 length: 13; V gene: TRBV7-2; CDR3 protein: ASSLVPGGYYGYT
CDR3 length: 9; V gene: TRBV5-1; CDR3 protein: ASSLDERAF
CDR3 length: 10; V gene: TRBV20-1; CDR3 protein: SASGATDTQY
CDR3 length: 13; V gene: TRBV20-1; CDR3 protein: SATGLLDSNQPQH
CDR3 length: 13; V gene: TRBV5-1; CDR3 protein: ASSGRQGGDEKLF
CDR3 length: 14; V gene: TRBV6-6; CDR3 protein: ASTHRDTYSNQPQH
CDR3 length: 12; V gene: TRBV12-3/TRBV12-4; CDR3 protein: ASSLGSRGYEQY
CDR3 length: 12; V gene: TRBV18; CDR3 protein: ASSPQGTGFGYT
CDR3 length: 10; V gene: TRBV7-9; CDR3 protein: ASSPYRDGYT
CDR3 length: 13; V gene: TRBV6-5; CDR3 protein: ASRDGTGRNQPQH
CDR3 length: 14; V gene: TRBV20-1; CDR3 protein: SARQGSGTLNQPQH
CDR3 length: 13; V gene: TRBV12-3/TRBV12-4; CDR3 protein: ATPRRGRANYGYT
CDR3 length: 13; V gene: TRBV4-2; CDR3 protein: ASSQDGDEGNIQY
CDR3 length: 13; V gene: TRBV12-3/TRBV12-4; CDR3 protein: ASSYPGQKNTEAF
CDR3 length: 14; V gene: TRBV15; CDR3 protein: ATSRDVTSVGNTIY
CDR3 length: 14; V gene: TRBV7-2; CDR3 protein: ASSLAKREGDTEAF
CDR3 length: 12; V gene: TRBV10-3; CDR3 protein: AIGEGLADDEQF
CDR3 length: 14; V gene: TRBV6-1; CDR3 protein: ASTAGGTPSNQPQH
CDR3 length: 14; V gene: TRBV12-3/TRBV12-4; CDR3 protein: ASSPLNGGSNEKLF
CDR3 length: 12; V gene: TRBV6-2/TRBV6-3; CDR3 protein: ASSYSDRQETQY
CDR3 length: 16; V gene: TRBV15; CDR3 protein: ATSRVAPEFATNEKLF
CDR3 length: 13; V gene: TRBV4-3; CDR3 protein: ASSQGDRGQETQY
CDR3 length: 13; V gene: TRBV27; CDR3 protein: ASSPWVPGPDTQY
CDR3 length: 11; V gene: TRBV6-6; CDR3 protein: ATQTLTNEKLF
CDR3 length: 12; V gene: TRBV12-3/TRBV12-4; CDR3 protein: ASRTTSDNNEQF
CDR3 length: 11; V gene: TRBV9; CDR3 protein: ASSEADGYGYT
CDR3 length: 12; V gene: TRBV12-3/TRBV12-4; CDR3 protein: ASSRDRANEKLF
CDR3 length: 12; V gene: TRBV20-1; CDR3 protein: SADNRGWNTEAF
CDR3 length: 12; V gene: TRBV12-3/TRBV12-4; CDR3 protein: ASSLGDPLQPQH
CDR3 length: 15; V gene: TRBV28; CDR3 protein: ASSYGGSRGLNEKLF
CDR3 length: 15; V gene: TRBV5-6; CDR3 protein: ASSFASSGGVTDTQY
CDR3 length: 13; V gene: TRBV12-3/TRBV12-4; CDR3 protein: ASSLYGMGNQPQH
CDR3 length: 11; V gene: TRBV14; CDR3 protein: ASSPTGSQPQH
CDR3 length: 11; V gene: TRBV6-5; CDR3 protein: ASSYSPEGGYT
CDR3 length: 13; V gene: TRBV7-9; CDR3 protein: ASSLGAGAKYGYT
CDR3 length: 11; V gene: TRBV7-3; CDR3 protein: ASRDISGGELF
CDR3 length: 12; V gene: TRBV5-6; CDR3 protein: ASSLVPVDYGYT
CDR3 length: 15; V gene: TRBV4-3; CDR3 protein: ASSDRPWQGVGTEAF
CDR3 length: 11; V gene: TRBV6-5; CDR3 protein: ASSWGGDNEAF
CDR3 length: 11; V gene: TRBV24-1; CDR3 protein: ATSDLQDQPQH
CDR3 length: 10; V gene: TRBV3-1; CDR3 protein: ASRAGFYGYT
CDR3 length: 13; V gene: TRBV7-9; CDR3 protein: ASSLNLAGQETQY
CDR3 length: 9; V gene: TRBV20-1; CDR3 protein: SARDNQPQH
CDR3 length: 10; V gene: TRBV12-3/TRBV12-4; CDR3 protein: ASSRQGGRWT
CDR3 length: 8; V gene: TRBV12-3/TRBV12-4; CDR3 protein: ASRGNGYT
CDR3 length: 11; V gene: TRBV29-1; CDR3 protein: SGNRRRLETQY
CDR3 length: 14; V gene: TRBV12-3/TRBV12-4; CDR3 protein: ASTLQGGTGDNGYT
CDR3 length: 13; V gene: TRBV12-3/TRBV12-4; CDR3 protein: ASSSTAYSNQPQH
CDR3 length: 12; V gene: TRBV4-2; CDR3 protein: ASSSTGGLSPLH
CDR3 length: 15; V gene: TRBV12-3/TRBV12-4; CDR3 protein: ASSLANHDRGYNEQF
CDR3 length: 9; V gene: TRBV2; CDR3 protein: ASSYNYGYT
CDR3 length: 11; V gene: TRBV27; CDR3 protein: ASTLGLGNEQF
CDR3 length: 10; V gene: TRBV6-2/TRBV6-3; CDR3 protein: ASSYSASKQY
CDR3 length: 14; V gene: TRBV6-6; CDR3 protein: ASSYGSRGGKDEQF
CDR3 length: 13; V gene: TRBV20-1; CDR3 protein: SARDLEMGASGYT